This TCR beta chain was sequenced in a study of human T cells and chemical hapten exposure. One entry per CDR3 protein results from TCRdb running MiXCR on the RACE reads. The sample yields some 170,000 distinct CDR3 sequences, about 30% seen once. Regarding time point: patch test 3, about 24 weeks after DPC sensitization. The treatment was: therapeutic diphenylcyclopropenone sensitization with weekly scalp DPC. Sequencing started from total RNA isolated from unfractionated whole blood. V was trimmed by 6 bases and J by 3 bases, leaving 12 bases between them. CDR3 length: 14 amino acids. In germline, CDR1 is MNHNS, CDR2 SASEGT.

This TCR came from a woman aged 18-35 years with alopecia areata. Some clones in this sample may be carry-over from other donors' samples. The chain has TRBV6-1 and TRBJ1-5; D call uncertain. Sample: whole blood, taken in connection with sensitization to the hapten diphenylcyclopropenone (DPC). DNA of the CDR3: TGTGCCAGCAGCTGGAGGGCAGTCAATCAGCCCCAGCATTTT. Translation gives CASSWRAVNQPQHF.